This T cell receptor beta chain is from a study of T-cell memory formation after mild COVID-19. Study information: Each donor largely had its own TCR clusters. Study conclusions and caveats: Pre-infection memory contained some responding clones, which suggested that cross-reactive memory had joined. Later expanders leaned CD4+, whereas day 15 to 85 contracting clones were balanced CD4/CD8.

From 5'RACE with constant-segment primers came TCR alpha and TCR beta cDNA libraries that carried sample barcodes and UMIs. TCRdb passed the 5' RACE reads through MiXCR, listing each CDR3 protein once. The sample lists more than 250,000 distinct CDR3 sequences, roughly 18% seen once, with more than 20% in the top ten. This clonotype has more than one count but fewer than ten. What it binds is not known. The clonotype comes from a man between 18 and 35 years old who had mild COVID-19 (a few samples of this study predate the infection). Cell type and time point are not known. Material for sequencing was PBMCs or a T cell subset sorted from them (not recorded which).

The CDR3 reads CAGRGASGANVLTF. The DNA for the CDR3 is TGTGCCGGAAGAGGGGCCTCTGGGGCCAACGTCCTGACTTTC. This chain joins TRBV2 and TRBJ2-6; either TRBD1 or TRBD2 may fit D (5 bases each). This CDR3 region has 14 residues. Trimming left V 11 bases short and J 0 bases short, with 11 bases between. Germline V gene sequence: CDR1 SNHLY, CDR2 FYNNEI.